A selection of T cell receptor beta chains follows, all from one sample in a study of T cell repertoires in cytomegalovirus infection. MiXCR was run by TCRdb on the reads, yielding one entry per CDR3 protein. Of roughly 500,000 distinct CDR3 sequences in the sample, more than 15% were seen once. Material: CD8+ T cells from PBMCs. These receptors came from a human donor in good health (CMV status not recorded). Some clones in this sample may be carry-over from other donors' samples. CDR3s include the opening cysteine and the closing phenylalanine or tryptophan. D genes are given only for firm matches. Not all rows give a size; the values are once, few, many and, for expanded clones, a class.

D gene	clone size	V gene	J gene	CDR3 protein	CDR3 DNA
TRBD1	few	TRBV5-1	TRBJ1-6	CASSSTGGYNSPLHF	TGCGCCAGCAGTTCAACAGGGGGCTATAATTCACCCCTCCACTTT
TRBD2	many	TRBV11-2	TRBJ2-7	CASSLGLAGVRREQYF	TGTGCCAGCAGCTTAGGACTAGCGGGAGTGCGACGGGAGCAGTACTTC
-	-	TRBV7-9	TRBJ2-5	CASSLHSQETQYF	TGTGCCAGCAGCTTACACAGCCAAGAGACCCAGTACTTC
-	few	TRBV3-1	TRBJ2-7	CASSQGYGSYEQYF	TGTGCCAGCAGCCAGGGGTACGGATCCTACGAGCAGTACTTC
-	-	TRBV6-1	TRBJ1-1	CASSESPLPNTNTEAFF	TGTGCCAGCAGTGAAAGTCCCCTGCCAAATACGAACACTGAAGCTTTCTTT
TRBD1	few	TRBV19	TRBJ1-1	CASSISTQGVTEAFF	TGTGCCAGTAGTATCTCGACACAGGGGGTCACTGAAGCTTTCTTT
-	many	TRBV7-9	TRBJ2-7	CASSSLTYEQYF	TGTGCCAGCAGCTCGCTCACTTACGAGCAGTACTTC
-	-	TRBV6-5	TRBJ1-4	CASSPSTGGVGKLFF	TGTGCCAGCAGCCCGTCGACAGGAGGCGTAGGAAAACTGTTTTTT
TRBD1	many	TRBV2	TRBJ2-2	CASSHTRDRGFGDTGELFF	TGTGCCAGCAGCCATACCCGGGACAGGGGGTTCGGAGACACCGGGGAGCTGTTTTTT
TRBD2	many	TRBV10-3	TRBJ2-1	CAISGLAGGPRGNEQFF	TGTGCCATCAGTGGACTAGCGGGAGGGCCTCGGGGGAATGAGCAGTTCTTC
-	many	TRBV7-9	TRBJ1-6	CASSPAPQGSPLHF	TGTGCCAGCAGCCCGGCCCCCCAGGGGTCACCCCTCCACTTT
TRBD1	few	TRBV28	TRBJ1-1	CASSFPRGRTEAFF	TGTGCCAGCAGTTTCCCCAGGGGGCGGACTGAAGCTTTCTTT
TRBD2	many	TRBV7-6	TRBJ2-1	CASSPLAGGRNRAGNEQFF	TGTGCCAGCAGCCCTCTAGCGGGGGGGCGAAATAGGGCGGGCAATGAGCAGTTCTTC
TRBD2	many	TRBV12-3/TRBV12-4	TRBJ2-1	CASSLEGLAGGRSYNEQFF	TGTGCCAGCAGTTTAGAGGGACTAGCGGGGGGGCGGTCCTACAATGAGCAGTTCTTC
-	-	TRBV7-3	TRBJ2-7	CASSSGAGDEQYF	TGTGCCAGCAGCTCGGGGGCAGGGGACGAGCAGTACTTC
-	many	TRBV7-9	TRBJ2-1	CASSYPGNEQFF	TGTGCCAGCAGCTACCCCGGGAATGAGCAGTTCTTC
-	-	TRBV20-1	TRBJ1-5	CSEPQRLDQPQHF	TGCAGTGAACCCCAGAGGCTTGATCAGCCCCAGCATTTT
TRBD2	few	TRBV14	TRBJ2-3	CASNPLAGADTQYF	TGTGCCAGCAACCCACTAGCGGGAGCAGATACGCAGTATTTT
-	-	TRBV9	TRBJ1-2	CASSAGPYGYTF	TGTGCCAGCAGCGCAGGGCCCTATGGCTACACCTTC
-	many	TRBV7-8	TRBJ1-4	CASSLAEETPRRKLFF	TGTGCCAGCAGCTTAGCTGAGGAAACCCCTCGTAGAAAACTGTTTTTT
TRBD1	-	TRBV7-9	TRBJ2-2	CVTRGHTGELFF	TGTGTCACGAGGGGGCACACCGGGGAGCTGTTTTTT
TRBD2	many	TRBV19	TRBJ2-1	CASRPIPSGGNNEQFF	TGTGCCAGTAGGCCAATCCCTAGCGGGGGAAACAATGAGCAGTTCTTC
-	many	TRBV7-4	TRBJ2-7	CASSLALGLDEQYF	TGTGCCAGCAGCTTAGCGTTGGGCCTTGACGAGCAGTACTTC
TRBD1	few	TRBV4-1	TRBJ1-2	CASSPGQGTYYGYTF	TGCGCCAGCAGCCCTGGACAGGGGACGTACTATGGCTACACCTTC
-	many	TRBV12-3/TRBV12-4	TRBJ1-1	CASTWGRQEAFF	TGTGCCAGCACCTGGGGAAGACAGGAAGCTTTCTTT
TRBD1	many	TRBV29-1	TRBJ1-1	CSVEGQSLSTEAFF	TGCAGCGTTGAGGGACAGAGCTTGAGCACTGAAGCTTTCTTT
TRBD2	-	TRBV28	TRBJ2-7	CASSRGERLAGPWNYEQYF	TGTGCCAGCAGTCGTGGAGAGCGACTAGCGGGCCCCTGGAACTACGAGCAGTACTTC
TRBD2	once	TRBV20-1	TRBJ2-3	CSARDLTSGENTDTQYF	TGCAGTGCTAGAGATCTAACTAGCGGGGAAAACACAGATACGCAGTATTTT